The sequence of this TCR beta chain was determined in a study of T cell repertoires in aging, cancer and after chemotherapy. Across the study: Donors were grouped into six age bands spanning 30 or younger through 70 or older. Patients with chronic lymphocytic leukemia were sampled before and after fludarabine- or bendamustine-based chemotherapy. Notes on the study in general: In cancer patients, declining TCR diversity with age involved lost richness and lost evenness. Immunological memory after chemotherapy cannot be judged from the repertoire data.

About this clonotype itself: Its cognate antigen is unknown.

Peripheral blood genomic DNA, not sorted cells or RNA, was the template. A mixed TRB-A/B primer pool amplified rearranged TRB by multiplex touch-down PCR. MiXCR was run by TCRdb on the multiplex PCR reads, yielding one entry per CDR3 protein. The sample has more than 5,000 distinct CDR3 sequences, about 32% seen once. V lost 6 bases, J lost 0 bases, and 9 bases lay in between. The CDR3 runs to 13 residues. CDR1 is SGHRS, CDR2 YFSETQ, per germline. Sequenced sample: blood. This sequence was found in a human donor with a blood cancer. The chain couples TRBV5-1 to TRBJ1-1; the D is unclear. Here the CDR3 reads CASNVGLNTEAFF. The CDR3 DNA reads TGCGCCAGCAATGTGGGCTTGAACACTGAAGCTTTCTTT.